Shown below are 23 T cell receptor beta chains from a single sample sequenced in a study of cytomegalovirus exposure and HLA in healthy donors. Measured with immunoSEQ multiplex PCR; TCRdb has only the in-frame clones, and not every one. The profile shows about 260,000 clones, roughly 87% of them singletons. Material: PBMCs. All receptors derive from a woman aged 25-40 years in good health and CMV-seronegative.

This clone appeared a few times. The V call is TRBV2, the J call TRBJ2-3; tentatively, D is TRBD1 or TRBD2 (6 bases each). The CDR3 is 15 amino acids. The V gene's germline CDR1 is SNHLY and CDR2 FYNNEI. The V end was cut by 3 bases, the J end by 2 bases, with 12 bases between. The CDR3 loop reads CASSDSGAHTDTQYF. As DNA, the CDR3 is TGTGCCAGCAGTGATTCGGGGGCGCACACAGATACGCAGTATTTT.

The chain joins TRBV27 to TRBJ2-7, with D uncertain. From germline, CDR1 is MNHEY and CDR2 SMNVEV (reference sequence). V lost 2 bases and J 0 bases, leaving 14 bases between the germline ends. There are 16 residues in the CDR3. The CDR3 bases are TGTGCCAGCAGTTTACATTGGCAGGCCTACTCCTACGAGCAGTACTTC. It yields the protein CASSLHWQAYSYEQYF.

DNA of the CDR3: TGTGCCAGCAGTGTAGGGAGACAAACTAATGAAAAACTGTTTTTT. Its protein product is CASSVGRQTNEKLFF. The rearrangement uses TRBV27 and TRBJ1-4, with D hard to call. Germline V gene data show CDR1 as MNHEY and CDR2 as SMNVEV (reference sequence). V was shortened by 5 bases and J by 1 base, with 11 bases between the two germline ends. CDR3 length equals 15 residues.

V and J are TRBV29-1 and TRBJ2-1, with 13 bases that match TRBD2. The CDR3 has 22 residues. J gave up 0 bases and V 1 base, and 18 bases lay outside the gene matches. Germline loops: CDR1 SQVTM, CDR2 ANQGSEA. The CDR3 region is CSVEGTASGGLAGRRSYNEQFF. The CDR3 DNA sequence: TGCAGCGTTGAAGGGACAGCCAGTGGGGGACTAGCGGGACGGCGCTCCTACAATGAGCAGTTCTTC.

The chain is built from TRBV4-2 and TRBJ2-1; maybe TRBD1 (5 bases). V lost 3 bases and J 7 bases, leaving 22 bases between the germline ends. This CDR3 region has 17 residues. The germline gives CDR1 LGHNA, CDR2 YNFKEQ. CDR3: CASSQTTDHHPENEQFF. CDR3 sequence (DNA): TGTGCCAGCAGCCAGACGACAGACCACCACCCTGAGAATGAGCAGTTCTTC.

The CDR3 loop reads CASKRAGGTDTQYF. The CDR3 nucleotides are TGTGCCAGCAAAAGAGCGGGTGGCACAGATACGCAGTATTTT. This chain links TRBV27 with TRBJ2-3; tentative D call: TRBD2 (6 bases). CDR1 and CDR2 from the germline V gene are MNHEY and SMNVEV (reference sequence). With 7 bases removed from V and 1 base from J, the gap between germline ends came to 12 bases. The CDR3 covers 14 residues.

This clone was counted a single time. This chain joins TRBV27 and TRBJ2-3; D ambiguous. Germline V lookup: CDR1 MNHEY, CDR2 SMNVEV (reference sequence). The CDR3 is 15 residues long. V lost 5 bases and J 2 bases, leaving 14 bases between the germline ends. CDR3: CASSPGETATDTQYF. In DNA, the CDR3 is TGTGCCAGCAGTCCGGGCGAAACGGCCACAGATACGCAGTATTTT.

The rearrangement links TRBV11-1 to TRBJ2-1; 7 bases match TRBD1. V gave up 4 bases and J gave up 6 bases; unmatched junction bases: 9. The CDR3 loop spans 15 amino acids. Per the germline V gene, CDR1 is SGHAT and CDR2 is FQDESV (reference sequence). In DNA form, the CDR3 reads TGTGCCAGCAGCTCGTACAGGGGACCTAGCAATGAGCAGTTCTTC. Protein sequence: CASSSYRGPSNEQFF.

The genes are TRBV11-2 and TRBJ2-7; D is unresolved. V was trimmed by 2 bases and J by 6 bases, leaving 8 bases between them. This CDR3 is 12 amino acids long. Germline V gene sequence: CDR1 SGHAT, CDR2 FQNNGV. CDR3 sequence reads: CASSLHGGEQYF. DNA for the CDR3: TGTGCCAGCAGCTTACATGGTGGCGAGCAGTACTTC.

This clone appeared a few times. The V and J genes are TRBV6-4 and TRBJ2-7; D not resolved. The CDR3 has 14 amino acids. V lost 5 bases to trimming and J lost 0 bases, with 11 bases between them. Germline V gene sequence: CDR1 MRHNA, CDR2 SNTAGT. The CDR3 reads CASSFEAASYEQYF. The CDR3 DNA reads TGTGCCAGCAGTTTTGAGGCAGCCTCCTACGAGCAGTACTTC.

The chain combines TRBV6-4 with TRBJ2-4; D is uncertain. Per germline, CDR1 MRHNA and CDR2 SNTAGT. This CDR3 spans 13 amino acids. V gave up 6 bases and J gave up 0 bases, with 6 bases separating them. CDR3 loop: CASRDLAKNIQYF. The CDR3 DNA is TGTGCCAGCAGGGACCTAGCCAAAAACATTCAGTACTTC.

The genes are TRBV28 and TRBJ1-1, with D possibly matching TRBD1 (6 bases). The germline V and J ends were trimmed by 6 bases and 7 bases, with 18 bases remaining between them. CDR3 length equals 14 residues. CDR1 is MDHEN and CDR2 is SYDVKM in the germline V gene. CDR3 in amino acids: CASRVGGQLYEAFF. The CDR3 nucleotides are TGTGCCAGCAGAGTTGGGGGGCAGCTCTATGAAGCTTTCTTT.

V gene TRBV5-5 combines with J gene TRBJ2-7, with D unclear. CDR3 size: 15 residues. V lost 3 bases and J 0 bases, leaving 13 bases between the germline ends. Per the germline V gene, CDR1 is SGHKS and CDR2 is YYEKEE (reference sequence). In DNA form, the CDR3 reads TGTGCCAGCAGCTCGCCTTTTGGGATCTCCTACGAGCAGTACTTC. Encoded protein: CASSSPFGISYEQYF.

The chain joins TRBV11-1 to TRBJ2-1; possibly TRBD2 for D (6 bases). Per the germline V gene, CDR1 is SGHAT and CDR2 is FQDESV (reference sequence). Trimming took 6 bases from V and 6 from J, leaving 15 bases between them. This CDR3 has 14 amino acids. The CDR3 sequence is CASSHAGRSNEQFF. The DNA for the CDR3 is TGTGCCAGCAGTCACGCGGGGCGAAGCAATGAGCAGTTCTTC.

The chain has TRBV13 and TRBJ1-3, with a tentative D call TRBD1 (6 bases). The CDR3 totals 18 residues. CDR1 PRHDT and CDR2 FYEKMQ come from the germline V gene (reference sequence). Deletions cut 4 bases from V and 0 bases from J, with 19 bases between. In DNA, the CDR3 is TGTGCCAGCAGCTCCACCCCTCGACAGGCCCCCTCTGGAAACACCATATATTTT. As protein: CASSSTPRQAPSGNTIYF.

The CDR3 nucleotides read TGTGCCAGCAGTGAAGCATGGGGTGGCACAGATACGCAGTATTTT. This translates into CASSEAWGGTDTQYF. The chain uses TRBV6-1 and TRBJ2-3; D gene uncertain. Trimming left V 0 bases short and J 1 base short, with 8 bases between. The CDR3 extends over 15 amino acids. From germline, CDR1 is MNHNS and CDR2 SASEGT.

CDR3 protein: CSVRRAGGSGRANEQYF. Written as DNA, the CDR3 is TGCAGCGTTAGGAGGGCAGGGGGCTCCGGGAGGGCCAACGAGCAGTACTTC. V is TRBV29-1 and J is TRBJ2-7; either TRBD1 or TRBD2 may fit D (8 bases each). This CDR3 region has 17 residues. Germline loops: CDR1 SQVTM, CDR2 ANQGSEA. Trimming took off 5 bases at V and 5 bases at J, with 28 bases between the two ends.

The chain is built from TRBV18 and TRBJ1-5; D might be TRBD1 (6 bases). The CDR3 extends over 14 amino acids. V lost 2 bases and J lost 7, with 12 bases in between. Germline assignment: CDR1 KGHSH and CDR2 LQKENI. This chain's CDR3 is CASSPASGAQPQHF. The CDR3 DNA reads as TGTGCCAGCTCACCAGCCTCAGGGGCCCAGCCCCAGCATTTT.

The chain joins TRBV7-9 to TRBJ2-1; no firm D call. The V and J ends lost 1 base and 4 bases respectively, with 8 bases between them. The germline CDR1 and CDR2 sequences are SEHNR and FQNEAQ (reference sequence). The CDR3 sequence is 14 residues long. CDR3 region: CASSLERVYNEQFF. CDR3 nucleotides: TGTGCCAGCAGCTTAGAACGGGTGTACAATGAGCAGTTCTTC.

This clone was detected only once. The chain combines TRBV6-1 with TRBJ1-2; D ambiguous. This CDR3 is built from 14 residues. Germline V gene sequence: CDR1 MNHNS, CDR2 SASEGT. Trimming removed 0 bases at V and 4 bases at J, with 9 bases between. The CDR3 loop is CASSEALQFYGYTF. The CDR3 coding sequence is TGTGCCAGCAGTGAAGCGCTTCAGTTCTATGGCTACACCTTC.

The V gene is TRBV11-2, the J gene TRBJ2-7; D ambiguous. The CDR3 has 16 amino acids. V lost 1 base and J lost 3, with 16 bases in between. Germline V gene data show CDR1 as SGHAT and CDR2 as FQNNGV. The CDR3 DNA sequence: TGTGCCAGCAGCTTAGCGCGTTCTGGGCCGGGCTACGAGCAGTACTTC. Translated: CASSLARSGPGYEQYF.

The V gene is TRBV28, the J gene TRBJ2-2, with D perhaps given as TRBD1 or TRBD2 (7 bases each). The CDR3 has 16 amino acids. Germline V lookup: CDR1 MDHEN, CDR2 SYDVKM. The ends were cut back, 4 bases at V and 5 bases at J, with 17 bases in the middle. The CDR3, as DNA: TGTGCCAGCAGTTCCGTTGACAGGGAGGGGACCGGGGAGCTGTTTTTT. Amino acid sequence: CASSSVDREGTGELFF.

This chain connects TRBV9 to TRBJ2-7; weak D call: TRBD2 (5 bases). Deletions cut 0 bases from V and 0 bases from J, with 7 bases between. The CDR3 is 14 residues long. The V gene's germline CDR1 is SGDLS and CDR2 YYNGEE. The DNA for the CDR3 is TGTGCCAGCAGCGTAGTCGAGGGCTCCTACGAGCAGTACTTC. This translates into CASSVVEGSYEQYF. Looking up the rest from reference TRBV9 and TRBJ2-7 gives the full variable domain: DSGVTQTPKHLITATGQRVTLRCSPRSGDLSVYWYQQSLDQGLQFLIQYYNGEERAKGNILERFSAQQFPDLHSELNLSSLELGDSALYFCASSVVEGSYEQYFGPGTRLTVT.